The 15 T cell receptor beta chains reported below all come from one sample, sequenced in a study of regulatory T cells in long-lasting Graves disease. Time point described: newly diagnosed GD, antithyroid drugs for less than 3 months. RNA extracted from PBMCs served as the sequencing template. According to the study, TCR beta libraries were built with iRepertoire HTBI primers and CDR3-region Arm-PCR. TCRdb called the multiplex PCR reads again in MiXCR, with one record for every CDR3 protein. The data contain 350,000 to 500,000 distinct CDR3 sequences, 11% to 15% of them singletons. This sample also belongs to another study, concerning T cells in Graves' hyperthyroidism and ophthalmopathy.

Material: peripheral blood mononuclear cells (PBMCs), obtained at new diagnosis, from a patient treated with antithyroid drugs. The receptors originated from a woman in her fifties or sixties with Graves disease.

This clonotype has at least ten counts. The V and J genes are TRBV2 and TRBJ2-5; D ambiguous. The CDR3 extends over 13 amino acids. Germline assignment: CDR1 SNHLY and CDR2 FYNNEI. V lost 3 bases to trimming and J lost 1 base, with 6 bases between them. The DNA for the CDR3 is TGTGCCAGCAGTGAGCGGTTCCAAGAGACCCAGTACTTC. Translation: CASSERFQETQYF.

This clonotype has just a few counts. A clone one base away is much larger, so this may be a read error. This sequence joins TRBV12-3 or TRBV12-4 and TRBJ2-2; D may be TRBD2 (6 bases). CDR3 size: 14 residues. The CDR3 region is CASSGGSNTGGLFF. CDR3 in DNA: TGTGCCAGCAGTGGAGGGTCCAACACCGGGGGGCTGTTTTTT.

Only a few counts were recorded for this clonotype. In DNA, the CDR3 is TGTGCCAGCAGCTTCCCGGGAATCGGCTCCTACAATGAGCAGTTCTTC. It is translated as CASSFPGIGSYNEQFF. This sequence joins TRBV7-2 and TRBJ2-1; TRBD2 is a possible D gene (5 bases). Germline V gives CDR1 SGHTA, CDR2 FQGNSA. The CDR3 has 16 amino acids. V was shortened by 3 bases and J by 0 bases, with 12 bases between the two germline ends.

This clonotype appeared many times. The genes are TRBV24-1 and TRBJ2-1; D gene unclear. In germline, CDR1 is KGHDR, CDR2 SFDVKD. CDR3 length: 15 amino acids. Trimming took off 0 bases at V and 3 bases at J, with 8 bases between the two ends. CDR3 nucleotide sequence: TGTGCCACCAGTGATTTGAGGTACGGCTACAATGAGCAGTTCTTC. Protein: CATSDLRYGYNEQFF.

V usage is TRBV3-1 and J usage is TRBJ1-2; 9 nucleotides match TRBD1. Germline-derived CDR1 and CDR2 are LGHDT and YNNKEL (reference sequence). The CDR3 is 15 amino acids. Germline trimming cut 0 bases from V and 7 bases from J; bases unmatched to any gene: 6. The CDR3 spells CASSQEHRGLVGYTF. The CDR3 nucleotides are TGTGCCAGCAGCCAAGAGCACAGGGGGCTGGTTGGCTACACCTTC.

This clonotype was counted at least ten times. This chain connects TRBV3-1 to TRBJ2-3, with 10 bases aligning to TRBD2. Germline V gene lookup returns CDR1 LGHDT and CDR2 YNNKEL (reference sequence). The ends lost 5 bases at V and 6 bases at J; junction bases unmatched: 5. This CDR3 region has 14 residues. CDR3 residues: CASSRLAGVDTQYF. In nucleotides, the CDR3 is TGTGCCAGCAGCAGGCTAGCGGGAGTGGATACGCAGTATTTT.

The chain's CDR3 is CSVVLAGGRGSYNEQFF. CDR3 DNA: TGCAGCGTTGTACTAGCGGGAGGGAGGGGATCCTACAATGAGCAGTTCTTC. The chain employs TRBV29-1 and TRBJ2-1; 13 nucleotides match TRBD2. V dropped 4 bases and J dropped 1; count of bases not matched to a gene: 7. The CDR3 spans 17 residues. CDR1 and CDR2 from the germline V gene are SQVTM and ANQGSEA.

As to this clonotype: One base separates it from a far larger clone, so it is likely a read error. The conserved phenylalanine or tryptophan is not found at the CDR3 terminus, so this likely reflects a read error. This sequence joins TRBV6-2 or TRBV6-3 and TRBJ1-5, with D hard to call. This CDR3 is built from 14 residues. Trimming took 5 bases from V and 5 from J, leaving 13 bases between them. Germline CDR1 reads MNHEY; CDR2 reads SVGEGT. The CDR3 DNA reads as TGTGCCAGCAGTGAAGTGAGGCGGGATCAGCCCCAGCATCTT. Translation: CASSEVRRDQPQHL.

A note on this clonotype: Because the CDR3's place on the DNA is in doubt, the DNA is left out and the CDR3 is given as listed by TCRdb. The chain recombines TRBV11-2 with TRBJ2-5; TRBD1, the table's D call, was not compared with the DNA. CDR1 SGHAT and CDR2 FQNNGV come from the germline V gene. The CDR3 spans 16 amino acids, including both terminal residues. This CDR3 reads CASSFVGAGNQVTRYF.

This clonotype showed up just a few times. The gene calls are TRBV28 and TRBJ2-7; D unresolved. Germline V gene sequence: CDR1 MDHEN, CDR2 SYDVKM. The CDR3 totals 14 residues. V was cut by 2 bases and J by 3 bases, with 11 bases left in between. CDR3 sequence (DNA): TGTGCCAGCAGTTTAGTGAATACTGACTACGAGCAGTACTTC. Its translation is CASSLVNTDYEQYF.

This clonotype has more than one count but fewer than ten. The rearrangement joins TRBV10-3 to TRBJ1-1; TRBD1 matches 8 bases. Germline CDR1 and CDR2: ENHRY and SYGVKD. CDR3 length: 15 amino acids. Trimming took 7 bases from V and 3 from J; bases not matched to a gene: 10. The CDR3 region has the DNA TGTGCCATCAAAAAAAGACAGGGGTTGGACACTGAAGCTTTCTTT. This gives the protein CAIKKRQGLDTEAFF.

Worth noting for this clonotype: The junction differs from germline at one of its ends, possibly a read error. The rearrangement uses TRBV9 and TRBJ2-3; no firm D call. CDR1 and CDR2 (germline): SGDLS, YYNGEE. The CDR3 is made up of 14 amino acids. The DNA for the CDR3 is TGTGCCAGCAGCGTGAACGGTAACACAAATACGCAGTATTTT. Encoded protein: CASSVNGNTNTQYF.

This clonotype was seen a few times. This sequence joins TRBV6-9 and TRBJ2-7; D not resolved. The CDR3 loop spans 16 amino acids. From germline, CDR1 is MNHGY and CDR2 SVAAGI. Deletions cut 3 bases from V and 2 bases from J, with 17 bases between. CDR3 sequence: CASSYRLGPATYEQYF. Written as DNA, the CDR3 is TGTGCCAGCAGTTACCGCCTCGGACCTGCAACCTACGAGCAGTACTTC.

This clonotype was counted ten times or more. The chain carries TRBV2 and TRBJ2-1; D is possibly TRBD2 (5 bases). CDR1 is SNHLY, CDR2 FYNNEI, per germline. Trimming removed 8 bases from V and 6 bases from J, with 20 bases in between. There are 15 residues in the CDR3. CDR3 DNA: TGTGCCAGCTCCCCGACTACTCCCCGGGCCAATGAGCAGTTCTTC. As protein: CASSPTTPRANEQFF.

This clonotype was detected only once. This probably arose from a read error, given a far larger clone one base away. The gene calls are TRBV6-5 and TRBJ2-1; D might be TRBD2 (7 bases). The CDR3 runs to 13 residues. Between the trimmed V and J ends, which lost 2 bases and 10 bases, there was a span of 12 bases. Germline V CDR1 and CDR2: MNHEY, SVGAGI. The CDR3 sequence is CASSYGGAYEQFF. CDR3 coding DNA: TGTGCCAGCAGTTACGGGGGGGCCTACGAGCAGTTCTTC.